The present T cell receptor beta chain was sequenced within a study of T cells in Graves' hyperthyroidism and ophthalmopathy. In the study overall: Peripheral blood was collected at initial diagnosis, before any treatment. The study, taken as a whole, reports: Most expanded thyroid clonotypes above 0.001 recurred in blood.

CDR1 is DFQATT and CDR2 is SNEGSKA in the germline V gene (reference sequence). Trimming took 4 bases from V and 5 from J, leaving 14 bases between them. The CDR3 has 13 residues. This clonotype was counted ten times or more. No antigen is known for it. RNA transcripts gave rise to amplified TCR beta CDR3 regions. HTBI primers were the set used in a first-round RT-PCR of the TCR CDR3. TCRdb re-called the multiplex PCR reads through MiXCR, storing one row per CDR3 protein. This table has roughly 640,000 distinct CDR3 sequences, around 16% appearing once. Exclusion of patients followed from uncontrolled infection, other autoimmune disease, pregnancy or lactation. Orbital computed tomography and thyroid ultrasound, together with serum TRAb and thyroxine and clinical symptoms, were used for diagnoses.

Sample: blood. The source of this sequence is a woman in her thirties or forties with Graves' ophthalmopathy. The rearrangement links TRBV20-1 to TRBJ2-5; a weak D match, TRBD1 (6 bases). Here the CDR3 reads CSATHTGTETQYF. The CDR3 DNA is TGCAGTGCTACACACACAGGGACGGAGACCCAGTACTTC.